These 17 T cell receptor beta chains came from one sample sequenced in a study of CD8 T cells in ankylosing spondylitis (dated by TCRdb to about 2017). Receptors were amplified or captured by 5' RACE. The instrument was an Illumina HiSeq 2500. TCRdb redid the processing of the public reads, applying fastp at Q25 and MiXCR, and retained in-frame beta chains. Each CDR3 protein appears once, grouped with its most common genes and DNA. For this sample the table gives about 130,000 distinct CDR3 sequences, of which around 7% were detected only once. The ten largest account for 10% to 15% of the sample. The material sequenced was blood, either unsorted or a sorted T cell fraction (not recorded which). Source of these receptors: a male donor with ankylosing spondylitis or in good health (not recorded which).

This clonotype was seen at least ten times. The V call is TRBV20-1, the J call TRBJ2-1; TRBD2 matches 8 bases. Germline-derived CDR1 and CDR2 are DFQATT and SNEGSKA (reference sequence). CDR3 length: 14 amino acids. V shed 3 bases, J shed 2 bases, and the junction held 3 bases outside the gene matches. Here the CDR3 reads CSASLAGPYNEQFF. CDR3 coding DNA: TGCAGTGCTAGCCTAGCGGGCCCCTACAATGAGCAGTTCTTC.

This clonotype occurred many times. The gene calls are TRBV28 and TRBJ2-3; D not certain. The CDR3 length is 16 residues. Germline values: CDR1 MDHEN, CDR2 SYDVKM. The V gene lost 4 bases and the J gene lost 0 bases, with 14 bases spanning the gap. The CDR3 is CASSSRTIRSTDTQYF. The CDR3 bases are TGTGCCAGCAGTTCACGGACCATACGGAGCACAGATACGCAGTATTTT. Full variable domain (outside the CDR3, taken from reference TRBV28 and TRBJ2-3): DVKVTQSSRYLVKRTGEKVFLECVQDMDHENMFWYRQDPGLGLRLIYFSYDVKMKEKGDIPEGYSVSREKKERFSLILESASTNQTSMYLCASSSRTIRSTDTQYFGPGTRLTVL.

This clonotype has only a few counts. This sequence joins TRBV5-1 and TRBJ2-5; unclear D gene. CDR1 is SGHRS, CDR2 YFSETQ, per germline. V was cut by 0 bases and J by 5 bases, with 11 bases left in between. The CDR3 totals 14 residues. CDR3 amino acids: CASSLAGFRETQYF. The CDR3 region has the DNA TGCGCCAGCAGCTTGGCCGGGTTCCGGGAGACCCAGTACTTC.

The J gene is TRBJ2-3, the V gene TRBV7-9; D might be TRBD2 (6 bases). CDR3 length equals 17 residues. Trimming pared 0 bases from V and 3 bases from J, leaving 16 bases between. CDR1 and CDR2 from the germline V gene are SEHNR and FQNEAQ (reference sequence). The chain's CDR3 is CASSLAVLGGRTDTQYF. In nucleotides, the CDR3 is TGTGCCAGCAGCTTAGCGGTGCTAGGAGGGAGAACAGATACGCAGTATTTT.

This clonotype was seen more than once but under ten times. CDR3 sequence reads: CASSLASAAEQYF. CDR3 sequence (DNA): TGTGCCAGCAGCTTAGCCTCGGCAGCCGAGCAGTACTTC. The chain combines TRBV7-2 with TRBJ2-7; D ambiguous. V lost 0 bases and J lost 6, with 9 bases in between. The length of the CDR3 is 13 residues. CDR1 is SGHTA and CDR2 is FQGNSA in the germline V gene.

This clonotype was detected ten times or more. The chain joins TRBV25-1 to TRBJ2-2; D call uncertain. The CDR3 is 16 residues long. Germline CDR1 MGHDK, CDR2 SYGVNS. V lost 1 base to trimming and J lost 0 bases, with 9 bases between them. The CDR3: CASSELGAPNTGELFF. In DNA form, the CDR3 reads TGTGCCAGCAGTGAATTAGGAGCCCCGAACACCGGGGAGCTGTTTTTT.

This clonotype was counted at least ten times. The chain links TRBV5-1 to TRBJ2-7; a weak D match, TRBD2 (6 bases). The CDR3 runs to 16 residues. Per the germline V gene, CDR1 is SGHRS and CDR2 is YFSETQ. The V gene lost 3 bases and the J gene lost 1 base, with 17 bases spanning the gap. This CDR3 is CASSSGGVRRSYEQYF. CDR3 sequence (DNA): TGCGCCAGCAGCTCCGGGGGTGTGAGAAGGTCCTACGAGCAGTACTTC.

About this clonotype itself: One base away lies a much larger clone, so this may be a sequencing read error. The genes are TRBV20-1 and TRBJ2-2; possible D gene TRBD2, 5 bases. Germline V gene lookup returns CDR1 DFQATT and CDR2 SNEGSKA (reference sequence). The CDR3 runs to 17 residues. CDR3 DNA sequence: TGCAGTGCTAGAGATACCACTAGTCGGGTAAACACCGGGGAGCAGTTTTTT. The encoded protein is CSARDTTSRVNTGEQFF.

This chain connects TRBV5-1 to TRBJ2-3; 7 bases line up with TRBD1. The CDR3 is 17 residues long. The ends lost 0 bases at V and 2 bases at J; junction bases unmatched: 9. Germline V gene data show CDR1 as SGHRS and CDR2 as YFSETQ. DNA of the CDR3: TGCGCCAGCAGCTTGGCTCCCGGGACAGTCTACACAGATACGCAGTATTTT. This gives the protein CASSLAPGTVYTDTQYF.

This clonotype was seen repeatedly, ten times or more. The chain has TRBV5-1 and TRBJ1-1, with TRBD1 matching over 9 bases. This CDR3 spans 18 amino acids. Germline V gene sequence: CDR1 SGHRS, CDR2 YFSETQ. V trimming: 4 bases; J trimming: 4 bases; junction bases outside the gene matches: 17. The CDR3 here is CASSLTLGTGSLGTEAFF. DNA of the CDR3: TGCGCCAGCAGCCTGACCCTCGGGACAGGGTCTTTAGGCACTGAAGCTTTCTTT.

In its sample, this clonotype was seen many times. The V call is TRBV4-2, the J call TRBJ2-7; TRBD2 aligns across 7 bases. Germline assignment: CDR1 LGHNA and CDR2 YNFKEQ. This CDR3 has 17 amino acids. V lost 0 bases and J lost 2; bases outside the gene matches: 10. In DNA, the CDR3 is TGTGCCAGCAGCCAAGATCTGGCTAGCGGAGGTACCTACGAGCAGTACTTC. Its translation is CASSQDLASGGTYEQYF.

This clonotype was seen ten or more times. The rearrangement uses TRBV5-1 and TRBJ2-1, with D perhaps TRBD2 (6 bases). CDR3 length equals 15 residues. Between the trimmed V and J ends, which lost 0 bases and 4 bases, there was a span of 11 bases. Germline loops: CDR1 SGHRS, CDR2 YFSETQ. This CDR3 is CASSLVPAGYNEQFF. The CDR3, as DNA: TGCGCCAGCAGCTTGGTTCCCGCGGGATACAATGAGCAGTTCTTC.

This clonotype was picked up many times. The rearrangement joins TRBV11-2 to TRBJ2-1; D perhaps matches TRBD1 (5 bases). V was shortened by 0 bases and J by 7 bases, with 16 bases between the two germline ends. The CDR3 sequence is 16 residues long. Germline V gene sequence: CDR1 SGHAT, CDR2 FQNNGV. The CDR3 DNA follows: TGTGCCAGCAGCTTAGACGCTCAGGGCCTACGGAATGAGCAGTTCTTC. This sequence encodes CASSLDAQGLRNEQFF.

The chain links TRBV7-2 to TRBJ2-1; 9 nucleotides agree with TRBD2. This CDR3 comprises 16 residues. CDR1 and CDR2 from the germline V gene are SGHTA and FQGNSA. J lost 7 bases, V lost 5 bases, and 12 bases had no gene match. The CDR3 reads CASSPAEAGGQNEQFF. DNA of the CDR3: TGTGCCAGCAGCCCCGCTGAAGCGGGGGGTCAGAATGAGCAGTTCTTC.

This clonotype was counted many times. V gene TRBV5-1 combines with J gene TRBJ2-7; D tentatively reads TRBD1 or TRBD2 (6 bases each). The CDR3 totals 16 residues. The germline gives CDR1 SGHRS, CDR2 YFSETQ. V was shortened by 4 bases and J by 4 bases, with 21 bases between the two germline ends. The CDR3 region has the DNA TGCGCCAGCAGCAACGAAGGGGGGCGCCGTGTATACGAGCAGTACTTC. Protein product: CASSNEGGRRVYEQYF.

This clonotype was picked up many times. J is TRBJ2-5 and V is TRBV5-1, with D possibly TRBD2 on 5 matching bases. This CDR3 is 15 amino acids long. Trimming shortened V by 4 bases and J by 5 bases, and 18 bases separated the two germline ends. Germline V lookup: CDR1 SGHRS, CDR2 YFSETQ. The CDR3 sequence is CASSREQRAGETQYF. As DNA, the CDR3 is TGCGCCAGCAGCCGCGAACAGAGGGCCGGGGAGACCCAGTACTTC.

This chain joins TRBV7-8 and TRBJ2-3; 9 positions match TRBD1. CDR1 and CDR2 (germline): SGHVS, FQNEAQ. Unmatched junction bases numbered 13, after V lost 7 bases and J lost 5 bases. The CDR3 has 16 amino acids. In DNA form, the CDR3 reads TGTGCCAGCACCCCATGGGACAGGGATTTCCGAGATACGCAGTATTTT. This sequence encodes CASTPWDRDFRDTQYF.